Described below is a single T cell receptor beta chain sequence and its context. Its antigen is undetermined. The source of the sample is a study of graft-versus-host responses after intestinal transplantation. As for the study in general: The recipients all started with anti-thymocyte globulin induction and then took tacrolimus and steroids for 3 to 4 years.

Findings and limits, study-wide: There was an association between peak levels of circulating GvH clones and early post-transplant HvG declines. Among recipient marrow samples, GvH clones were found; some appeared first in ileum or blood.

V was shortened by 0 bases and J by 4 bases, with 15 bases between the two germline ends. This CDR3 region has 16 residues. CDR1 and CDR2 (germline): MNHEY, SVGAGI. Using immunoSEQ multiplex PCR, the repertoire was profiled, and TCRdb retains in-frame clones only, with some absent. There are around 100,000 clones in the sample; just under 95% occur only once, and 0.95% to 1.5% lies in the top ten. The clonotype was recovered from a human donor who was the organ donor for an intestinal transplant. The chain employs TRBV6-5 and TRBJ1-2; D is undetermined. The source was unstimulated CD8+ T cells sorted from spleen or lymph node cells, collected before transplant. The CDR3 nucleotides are TGTGCCAGCAGTTACTCAGTAGGGAGATCTAGCTATGGCTACACCTTC. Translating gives CASSYSVGRSSYGYTF.